What follows are 20 T cell receptor beta chains derived from one specimen sequenced in a study of T cells in Graves' hyperthyroidism and ophthalmopathy (dated by TCRdb to between 2018 and 2021). Libraries were made using multiplex PCR. The instrument given in TCRdb is Illumina HiSeq 2000. The TCR beta CDR3 regions were amplified from the RNA transcripts. The TCR CDR3 was subjected to a first round of RT-PCR using the HTBI primer set and the Qiagen OneStep RT-PCR kit. TCRdb reran the public reads through fastp at Q25 and MiXCR, keeping productive beta chains. Every CDR3 protein is listed once, alongside the most common genes and DNA of its rows. The sample data list nearly 750,000 distinct CDR3 sequences, and around 40% of these were observed just once. Clones ranked in the top ten supply roughly 30% of the sample. The specimen sequenced was blood. The receptor source for this set is a woman in her forties with Graves' hyperthyroidism.

The V and J genes are TRBV12-5 and TRBJ1-4; D gene unclear. Per the germline V gene, CDR1 is LGHNT and CDR2 is FRNRAP. The CDR3 runs 14 residues. The CDR3 reads CASSQSAANEKLFF. The CDR3, as DNA: TGTGCCAGCAGCCAAAGCGCGGCTAATGAAAAACTGTTTTTT.

This clonotype was seen ten or more times. This chain connects TRBV9 to TRBJ1-1; D remains unclear. Germline V gives CDR1 SGDLS, CDR2 YYNGEE. Trimming cost V 0 bases and J 2 bases, with 5 bases left between them. The CDR3 length is 13 residues. The CDR3 nucleotides read TGTGCCAGCAGCGTAGGGGCTAACACTGAAGCTTTCTTT. It is translated as CASSVGANTEAFF. The full variable domain, its missing parts supplied by reference TRBV9 and TRBJ1-1, is DSGVTQTPKHLITATGQRVTLRCSPRSGDLSVYWYQQSLDQGLQFLIQYYNGEERAKGNILERFSAQQFPDLHSELNLSSLELGDSALYFCASSVGANTEAFFGQGTRLTVV.

The table lists this clonotype with many counts. The chain is built from TRBV6-5 and TRBJ2-7; the D gene is possibly TRBD1 (7 bases). This CDR3 comprises 14 residues. With 0 bases removed from V and 5 bases from J, the gap between germline ends came to 11 bases. Germline values: CDR1 MNHEY, CDR2 SVGAGI. The CDR3 DNA reads TGTGCCAGCAGTTACTCGACCAGGGGGGACGAGCAGTACTTC. Translated: CASSYSTRGDEQYF.

V usage is TRBV5-8 and J usage is TRBJ2-7; TRBD2 matches 12 bases. Unmatched junction bases numbered 16, after V lost 6 bases and J lost 0 bases. CDR1 SGHTS and CDR2 YDEGEE come from the germline V gene. The CDR3 consists of 19 residues. Here the CDR3 reads CASNTPERTSGKDSYEQYF. The DNA of the CDR3 is TGTGCCAGCAACACACCCGAACGGACTAGCGGGAAAGACTCCTACGAGCAGTACTTC. The variable domain in full, completed from reference TRBV5-8 and TRBJ2-7, reads EAGVTQSPTHLIKTRGQQATLRCSPISGHTSVYWYQQALGLGLQFLLWYDEGEERNRGNFPPRFSGRQFPNYSSELNVNALELEDSALYLCASNTPERTSGKDSYEQYFGPGTRLTVT.

In its sample, this clonotype was seen many times. The V gene is TRBV29-1, the J gene TRBJ1-1; maybe TRBD1 (5 bases). V lost 7 bases and J 1 base, leaving 7 bases between the germline ends. In germline, CDR1 is SQVTM, CDR2 ANQGSEA. The CDR3 is 11 residues long. CDR3 sequence reads: CSGQGNTEAFF. The CDR3 bases are TGCAGCGGCCAGGGGAACACTGAAGCTTTCTTT.

This clonotype was counted between two and nine times. V gene TRBV7-2 combines with J gene TRBJ1-3; TRBD1 agrees at 11 bases. The CDR3 has 15 residues. Germline V gene data show CDR1 as SGHTA and CDR2 as FQGNSA. J gave up 6 bases and V 5 bases, and 6 bases lay outside the gene matches. The CDR3 loop reads CASSRDRGSENTIYF. CDR3 bases: TGTGCCAGCAGCCGGGACAGGGGGTCCGAAAACACCATATATTTT.

There are many counts of this clonotype. V gene TRBV29-1 combines with J gene TRBJ1-5; D remains ambiguous. Trimming removed 5 bases from V and 0 bases from J, with 11 bases in between. The CDR3 length is 14 residues. Germline V lookup: CDR1 SQVTM, CDR2 ANQGSEA. The CDR3 here is CSVKSQDSNQPQHF. For the CDR3, the DNA is TGCAGCGTTAAATCTCAGGATAGCAATCAGCCCCAGCATTTT.

This clonotype was observed at least ten times. This chain uses TRBV19 with TRBJ2-5; TRBD2 agrees at 7 bases. CDR1 and CDR2 (germline): LNHDA, SQIVND (reference sequence). The CDR3 has 15 residues. Trimming cost V 6 bases and J 1 base; bases outside gene matches: 8. The CDR3 region is CASSLITGGQETQYF. Here the CDR3 DNA reads TGTGCCAGTAGCCTCATTACGGGGGGCCAAGAGACCCAGTACTTC.

This clonotype turned up a few times. J is TRBJ2-7 and V is TRBV6-2 or TRBV6-3; the D is unclear. This CDR3 contains 12 residues. From germline, CDR1 is MNHEY and CDR2 SVGEGT. V was shortened by 2 bases and J by 6 bases, with 8 bases between the two germline ends. The CDR3 protein is CASSYRPGEQYF. The DNA of the CDR3 is TGTGCCAGCAGTTACCGTCCGGGCGAGCAGTACTTC.

This clonotype was seen more than once but under ten times. The genes are TRBV12-3 or TRBV12-4 and TRBJ1-5; D may be TRBD1 (5 bases). The CDR3 has 12 amino acids. The CDR3 is CASGAGSQPQHF. In DNA form, the CDR3 reads TGTGCTAGTGGTGCAGGGTCCCAGCCCCAGCATTTT.

In the case of this clonotype: This may be a read error, as it is one base from a much larger clone. The genes are TRBV19 and TRBJ2-7; D tentatively reads TRBD1 or TRBD2 (5 bases each). Germline CDR1 reads LNHDA; CDR2 reads SQIVND (reference sequence). CDR3 length: 16 residues. Trimming took off 6 bases at V and 2 bases at J, with 20 bases between the two ends. Here the CDR3 reads CASSTLPGRRPYEQYF. The CDR3 bases are TGTGCCAGTAGCACACTTCCGGGACGGCGACCCTACGAGCAGTACTTC.

The sample holds many counts of this clonotype. The rearrangement joins TRBV29-1 to TRBJ1-2; D perhaps matches TRBD1 (5 bases). Trimming took 4 bases from V and 4 from J, leaving 16 bases between them. The length of the CDR3 is 14 residues. Germline V gives CDR1 SQVTM, CDR2 ANQGSEA. DNA of the CDR3: TGCAGCGTTGGTCGAGACAGAGCCGCCTATGGCTACACCTTC. Encoded protein: CSVGRDRAAYGYTF.

This clonotype was recorded many times. The V and J genes are TRBV19 and TRBJ2-7; TRBD1 might be the D (6 bases). The CDR3 has 13 amino acids. Germline loops: CDR1 LNHDA, CDR2 SQIVND (reference sequence). V dropped 3 bases and J dropped 6 bases, with 12 bases sitting between them. CDR3 coding DNA: TGTGCCAGTAGTATGGAAGGGGGATCCGAGCAGTACTTC. Its protein is CASSMEGGSEQYF.

V and J are TRBV7-2 and TRBJ1-5; TRBD1 matches 8 bases. Germline values: CDR1 SGHTA, CDR2 FQGNSA. CDR3 length: 16 residues. V dropped 1 base and J dropped 4; count of bases not matched to a gene: 6. CDR3 loop: CASSLEDRVPNQPQHF. CDR3 DNA sequence: TGTGCCAGCAGCTTAGAGGACAGGGTTCCAAATCAGCCCCAGCATTTT. The full variable domain, with the rest looked up from reference TRBV7-2 and TRBJ1-5, is GAGVSQSPSNKVTEKGKDVELRCDPISGHTALYWYRQSLGQGLEFLIYFQGNSAPDKSGLPSDRFSAERTGGSVSTLTIQRTQQEDSAVYLCASSLEDRVPNQPQHFGDGTRLSIL.

As for this clonotype: Being one base from a much bigger clone, this may be a read error. DNA for the CDR3: TGCAGTGCCGACAACTCCTATAATTCACCCCTCCACTTT. Residues: CSADNSYNSPLHF. This sequence joins TRBV20-1 and TRBJ1-6; D not certain. Germline loops: CDR1 DFQATT, CDR2 SNEGSKA (reference sequence). CDR3 size: 13 residues. V shed 6 bases and J shed 0 bases, with 6 bases lying between them.

This clonotype was recorded a few times. The chain uses TRBV5-4 and TRBJ1-2; D uncertain. V lost 1 base, J lost 8 bases, and 9 bases lay in between. The CDR3 spans 12 residues. Germline loops: CDR1 SGHNT, CDR2 YYREEE (reference sequence). The CDR3 DNA follows: TGTGCCAGCAGCTTGCTAGTCAGCGGCTACACCTTC. Protein sequence: CASSLLVSGYTF.

V usage is TRBV6-5 and J usage is TRBJ1-2; no firm D call. Germline V CDR1 and CDR2: MNHEY, SVGAGI. The CDR3 is 14 residues long. Deletions cut 6 bases from V and 6 bases from J, with 17 bases between. The CDR3 loop reads CASSQDGRYDGYTF. The CDR3 coding sequence is TGTGCCAGCAGCCAAGATGGGCGGTACGATGGCTACACCTTC.

This clonotype appeared many times. The rearrangement uses TRBV10-3 and TRBJ1-2, with 10 bases identical to TRBD1. CDR1 ENHRY and CDR2 SYGVKD come from the germline V gene. Trimming took 9 bases from V and 6 from J; bases not matched to a gene: 10. The CDR3 length is 14 residues. CDR3 sequence (DNA): TGTGCCATGACGCGCGGACAGGGGGTTGATGGCTACACCTTC. Translation: CAMTRGQGVDGYTF.

Turning to this clonotype: A single base separates this from a much larger clone, so it may be a read error. The J gene is TRBJ2-5, the V gene TRBV7-2; 10 nucleotides align to TRBD2. Trimming removed 5 bases from V and 4 bases from J; junction bases left unmatched: 7. CDR3 size: 15 residues. Germline CDR1 is SGHTA and CDR2 is FQGNSA. CDR3: CASSPGAGGLETQYF. For the CDR3, the DNA is TGTGCCAGCAGCCCTGGAGCGGGGGGGCTAGAGACCCAGTACTTC. Together with reference TRBV7-2 and TRBJ2-5, the CDR3 gives the full variable domain: GAGVSQSPSNKVTEKGKDVELRCDPISGHTALYWYRQSLGQGLEFLIYFQGNSAPDKSGLPSDRFSAERTGGSVSTLTIQRTQQEDSAVYLCASSPGAGGLETQYFGPGTRLLVL.

Ten or more counts support this clonotype. This sequence joins TRBV7-2 and TRBJ2-5; D is ambiguous. Germline-derived CDR1 and CDR2 are SGHTA and FQGNSA. V lost 2 bases and J lost 5, with 9 bases in between. CDR3 length equals 13 residues. CDR3 nucleotide sequence: TGTGCCAGCAGCTTATGGAGCTCGGAGACCCAGTACTTC. Encoded protein: CASSLWSSETQYF.